One sample yielded the 20 T cell receptor beta chains listed below, sequenced in a study of response to subunit inactivated influenza vaccine. From the RT-PCR reads, TCRdb called clonotypes with MiXCR, one entry per CDR3 protein. The sample lists about 800,000 distinct CDR3 sequences; 21% were seen once. Material: PBMCs from blood, obtained roughly 5 days after vaccination. Source of these receptors: a man between 45 and 60 years old who received an inactivated influenza vaccine.

This clonotype appeared a few times. V is TRBV9 and J is TRBJ2-1, with D perhaps TRBD2 (6 bases). Deletions cut 0 bases from V and 9 bases from J, with 7 bases between. Germline-derived CDR1 and CDR2 are SGDLS and YYNGEE. This CDR3 contains 12 residues. The CDR3 region is CASSVAGVEQFF. The CDR3 region has the DNA TGTGCCAGCAGCGTAGCGGGAGTTGAGCAGTTCTTC. The full variable domain, rest sourced from reference TRBV9 and TRBJ2-1, is DSGVTQTPKHLITATGQRVTLRCSPRSGDLSVYWYQQSLDQGLQFLIQYYNGEERAKGNILERFSAQQFPDLHSELNLSSLELGDSALYFCASSVAGVEQFFGPGTRLTVL.

The CDR3 is CASSLGQGLNTEAFF. In DNA form, the CDR3 reads TGTGCCAGCAGCCTGGGACAGGGATTGAACACTGAAGCTTTCTTT. The rearrangement uses TRBV7-9 and TRBJ1-1, with 9 positions matching TRBD1. The V and J ends lost 5 bases and 0 bases, in that order; junction bases with no gene match: 4. Germline-derived CDR1 and CDR2 are SEHNR and FQNEAQ (reference sequence). This CDR3 region has 15 residues.

In its sample, this clonotype was seen a few times. The chain uses TRBV7-9 and TRBJ2-1; 14 bases fit TRBD2. Looked up from germline, CDR1 is SEHNR and CDR2 is FQNEAQ (reference sequence). V was pared by 5 bases and J by 9 bases, with 9 bases of the junction left unmatched. The CDR3 covers 16 residues. The CDR3 DNA is TGTGCCAGCAGCCCCCGACTAGCGGGAGGGTACGGTGAGCAGTTCTTC. Protein: CASSPRLAGGYGEQFF.

This clonotype has more than one count but fewer than ten. This sequence joins TRBV7-2 and TRBJ1-6; D remains ambiguous. This CDR3 spans 13 amino acids. The V and J ends lost 1 base and 9 bases respectively, with 7 bases between them. Germline V gene lookup returns CDR1 SGHTA and CDR2 FQGNSA. The CDR3 protein is CASSLDLFSPLHF. CDR3 coding DNA: TGTGCCAGCAGCTTAGATCTGTTTTCACCCCTCCACTTT.

The CDR3 protein is CASSPDMWNTEAFF. The CDR3 DNA reads TGTGCCAGCAGCCCTGACATGTGGAACACTGAAGCTTTCTTT. This rearrangement joins TRBV7-2 to TRBJ1-1; D call uncertain. With 5 bases removed from V and 1 base from J, the gap between germline ends came to 11 bases. The CDR3 is 14 amino acids. Germline CDR1 and CDR2: SGHTA and FQGNSA.

This clonotype was recorded a few times. V gene TRBV27 combines with J gene TRBJ2-7; 8 nucleotides line up with TRBD1. The CDR3 is made up of 15 amino acids. V lost 0 bases and J lost 3; bases outside the gene matches: 4. The V gene's germline CDR1 is MNHEY and CDR2 SMNVEV (reference sequence). The CDR3 DNA reads as TGTGCCAGCAGTTTATCCCCGGGACAGGACTACGAGCAGTACTTC. This gives the protein CASSLSPGQDYEQYF.

DNA for the CDR3: TGTGCCACCCGGACACCGGGAGGCTCTGGGGGACTAGCGAGGAATGAGCAGTTCTTC. Residues: CATRTPGGSGGLARNEQFF. The V gene is TRBV10-3, the J gene TRBJ2-1; TRBD2 matches 10 bases. Germline V CDR1 and CDR2: ENHRY, SYGVKD. The junction had 25 bases not matched to a gene; V was cut back by 10 bases and J by 7 bases. The CDR3 has 19 amino acids.

Remarks on this clonotype: This may arise from a read error, as a much more abundant clone is one base away. The genes are TRBV2 and TRBJ2-4, with 7 bases lining up with TRBD2. Germline loops: CDR1 SNHLY, CDR2 FYNNEI. This CDR3 is built from 15 residues. The V and J ends lost 6 bases and 1 base, in that order; junction bases with no gene match: 6. CDR3 DNA sequence: TGTGCCAGCAGCCAATGGGGGGGGGCCAAAAACATTCAGTACTTC. It yields the protein CASSQWGGAKNIQYF.

This rearrangement joins TRBV6-2 or TRBV6-3 to TRBJ2-2, with 8 bases lining up with TRBD1. CDR1 MNHEY and CDR2 SVGEGT come from the germline V gene. CDR3 length: 16 residues. Trimming removed 3 bases from V and 2 bases from J; junction bases left unmatched: 5. The CDR3 here is CASSYAGTGNTGELFF. DNA of the CDR3: TGTGCCAGCAGTTATGCCGGGACAGGTAACACCGGGGAGCTGTTTTTT.

The rearrangement joins TRBV15 to TRBJ2-7; the match to TRBD1 covers 7 bases. Trimming took 8 bases from V and 2 from J; bases not matched to a gene: 6. There are 13 residues in the CDR3. From germline, CDR1 is LNHNV and CDR2 YYDKDF (reference sequence). As DNA, the CDR3 is TGTGCCACCCGACCGGGACAGACCTACGAGCAGTACTTC. This sequence encodes CATRPGQTYEQYF.

This chain uses TRBV7-2 with TRBJ2-3; a possible D gene is TRBD2 (6 bases). The CDR3 extends over 14 amino acids. V was cut by 1 base and J by 6 bases, with 11 bases left in between. Germline V gene data show CDR1 as SGHTA and CDR2 as FQGNSA. The CDR3 DNA reads TGTGCCAGCAGCTTAGAGTTTCTAGCGGATACGCAGTATTTT. It encodes CASSLEFLADTQYF.

This clonotype was counted between two and nine times. V usage is TRBV29-1 and J usage is TRBJ2-3; maybe TRBD2 (6 bases). Trimming took off 8 bases at V and 1 base at J, with 13 bases between the two ends. CDR1 is SQVTM, CDR2 ANQGSEA, per germline. The CDR3 loop spans 13 amino acids. Here the CDR3 reads CSMRVAGTDTQYF. The CDR3 bases are TGCAGCATGAGGGTAGCGGGCACAGATACGCAGTATTTT.

The chain recombines TRBV7-6 with TRBJ2-2; 7 bases are shared with TRBD1. CDR3 length: 16 residues. V was clipped by 5 bases and J by 4 bases; unmatched bases: 10. Germline loops: CDR1 SGHVS, CDR2 FNYEAQ. The CDR3 here is CASSAGTALTTGELFF. CDR3 nucleotides: TGTGCCAGCAGCGCAGGGACAGCGCTAACCACCGGGGAGCTGTTTTTT.

This clonotype has only a few counts. The J gene is TRBJ2-1, the V gene TRBV4-2; D gene ambiguous. Germline CDR1 LGHNA, CDR2 YNFKEQ. The CDR3 is 15 residues long. Trimming took off 1 base at V and 7 bases at J, with 14 bases between the two ends. The DNA for the CDR3 is TGTGCCAGCAGCCAAGCCCAAAAGGTCGCAAATGAGCAGTTCTTC. It yields the protein CASSQAQKVANEQFF.

The CDR3 loop is CASSQSGTSQYF. Here the CDR3 DNA reads TGTGCCAGCAGCCAGTCCGGGACTAGCCAGTATTTT. V gene TRBV11-3 combines with J gene TRBJ2-3, with TRBD2 matching 9 bases. V was clipped by 5 bases and J by 12 bases; unmatched bases: 6. The CDR3 has 12 residues. Germline V gene lookup returns CDR1 SGHNT and CDR2 YENEEA.

At least ten counts were recorded for this clonotype. The rearrangement joins TRBV7-9 to TRBJ2-3, with D unresolved. V lost 5 bases and J lost 1, with 7 bases in between. This CDR3 has 13 residues. CDR1 and CDR2 from the germline V gene are SEHNR and FQNEAQ (reference sequence). For the CDR3, the DNA is TGTGCCAGCAGCCGGAGCGGCACAGATACGCAGTATTTT. Encoded protein: CASSRSGTDTQYF.

This clonotype was seen a handful of times. The rearrangement joins TRBV28 to TRBJ1-4, with TRBD1 as a possible D gene (6 bases). There are 15 residues in the CDR3. Trimming left V 5 bases short and J 10 bases short, with 20 bases between. Germline-derived CDR1 and CDR2 are MDHEN and SYDVKM. The CDR3 region is CASSQGPGKGGKLFF. DNA for the CDR3: TGTGCCAGCAGTCAGGGGCCGGGGAAAGGGGGAAAACTGTTTTTT.

This clonotype was seen many times. The chain employs TRBV20-1 and TRBJ2-7; 7 nucleotides line up with TRBD1. Per germline, CDR1 DFQATT and CDR2 SNEGSKA (reference sequence). CDR3 length equals 13 residues. J was trimmed by 4 bases and V by 5 bases; bases with no gene match: 8. CDR3 DNA sequence: TGCAGTGCTGGGAAAAACAGGGGATACGAGCAGTACTTC. This codes for CSAGKNRGYEQYF.

The CDR3: CASCPGPSEQYF. CDR3 coding DNA: TGTGCCAGCTGCCCGGGTCCCTCCGAGCAGTACTTC. This sequence joins TRBV2 and TRBJ2-7; no clear D. The germline V gene has CDR1 SNHLY and CDR2 FYNNEI. V gave up 8 bases and J gave up 6 bases, with 14 bases separating them. This CDR3 region has 12 residues.

This chain connects TRBV9 to TRBJ1-2; tentatively, D is TRBD1 (6 bases). Germline CDR1 is SGDLS and CDR2 is YYNGEE. V lost 4 bases and J 5 bases, leaving 18 bases between the germline ends. This CDR3 has 15 residues. CDR3 region: CASSPLGGRGYGYTF. Written as DNA, the CDR3 is TGTGCCAGCAGCCCTCTTGGAGGGAGGGGGTATGGCTACACCTTC.